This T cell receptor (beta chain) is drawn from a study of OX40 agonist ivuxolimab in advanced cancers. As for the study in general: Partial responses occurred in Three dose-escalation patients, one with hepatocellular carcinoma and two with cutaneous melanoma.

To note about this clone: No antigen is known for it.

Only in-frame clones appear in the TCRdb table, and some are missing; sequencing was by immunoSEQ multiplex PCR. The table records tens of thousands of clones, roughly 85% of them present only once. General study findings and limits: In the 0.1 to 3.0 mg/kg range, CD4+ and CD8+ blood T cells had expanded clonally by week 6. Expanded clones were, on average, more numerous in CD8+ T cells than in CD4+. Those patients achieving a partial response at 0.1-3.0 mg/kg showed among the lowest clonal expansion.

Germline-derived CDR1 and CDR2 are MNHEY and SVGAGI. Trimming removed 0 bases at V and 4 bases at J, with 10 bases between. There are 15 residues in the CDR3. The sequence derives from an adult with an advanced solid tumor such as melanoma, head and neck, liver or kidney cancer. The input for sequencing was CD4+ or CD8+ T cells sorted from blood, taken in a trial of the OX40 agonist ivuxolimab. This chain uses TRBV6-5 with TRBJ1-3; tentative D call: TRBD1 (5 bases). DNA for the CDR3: TGTGCCAGCAGTTACTCACGGGGGATCGGAAACACCATATATTTT. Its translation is CASSYSRGIGNTIYF.